Listed below are T cell receptor beta chains from one sample, sequenced in a study of T cell changes during pregnancy in multiple sclerosis. Assay: immunoSEQ multiplex PCR; the TCRdb copy retains only in-frame clones and omits some. The table lists roughly 38,000 clones, around 91% of them singletons. The sequencing here drew on CD4+ T cells from peripheral blood mononuclear cells, taken in the second trimester of pregnancy. These receptors originate from a female donor in good health, enrolled as a control in a pregnancy study. Each CDR3 is given with its conserved first and last residue. A D gene is named only where the DNA matches it firmly. Where a row states a size, it is once, few, many or the class of an expanded clone; other rows omit it.

J gene	clone size	V gene	D gene	CDR3 DNA	CDR3 protein
TRBJ1-6	NA	TRBV30	TRBD1	TGTGCCTGGCGCATCCCCGACAGGGATAATTCACCCCTCCACTTT	CAWRIPDRDNSPLHF
TRBJ2-3	NA	TRBV5-1	TRBD2	TGCGCCAGCAGCCCAGGGATGGCGGGGGGTTCAGATACGCAGTATTTT	CASSPGMAGGSDTQYF
TRBJ1-1	NA	TRBV7-9	NA	TGTGCCAGCAGCCACAGCGGGGAGACTGAAGCTTTCTTT	CASSHSGETEAFF
TRBJ2-1	once	TRBV27	TRBD2	TGTGCCACCCGGACTAGCGGGATCCGGGACAATGAGCAGTTCTTC	CATRTSGIRDNEQFF
TRBJ1-2	NA	TRBV28	NA	TGTGCCAGCAGAGGTACAGGGAGTATGAATGGCTACACCTTC	CASRGTGSMNGYTF
TRBJ1-2	few	TRBV7-2	TRBD1	TGTGCCAGCAGCTTAGGGGCAGGGGGGTATGGCTACACCTTC	CASSLGAGGYGYTF
TRBJ2-5	NA	TRBV7-2	TRBD2	TGTGCCAGCAGCCTTCGACGGGGGGGCGGAGAGACCCAGTACTTC	CASSLRRGGGETQYF
TRBJ1-3	once	TRBV7-9	NA	TGTGCCAGCAGCCACAGCTCTGGAAACACCATATATTTT	CASSHSSGNTIYF
TRBJ2-2	NA	TRBV5-1	NA	TGCGCCAGCAGCTTTAAGGGGGACGGGGAGCTGTTTTTT	CASSFKGDGELFF
TRBJ1-2	NA	TRBV6-5	NA	TGTGCCAGCAGCCGACGGGGGGGCCGGTATGGCTACACCTTC	CASSRRGGRYGYTF
TRBJ1-4	NA	TRBV12-1	NA	TGTGCCAGCAGCCCTAACGACAGGGATAGGGGTGAAAAACTGTTTTTT	CASSPNDRDRGEKLFF
TRBJ1-6	NA	TRBV7-6	NA	TGTGCCAGCAGTTCGGTCGGGGGGGCAGGGCATTCACCCCTCCACTTT	CASSSVGGAGHSPLHF
TRBJ1-6	NA	TRBV4-1	NA	TGCGCCAGCAGCCCTTTGTATGAGATCTCCTATAATTCACCCCTCCACTTT	CASSPLYEISYNSPLHF
TRBJ2-5	NA	TRBV6-1	NA	TGTGCCAGCAGAGGGACAATTCAAGAGACCCAGTACTTC	CASRGTIQETQYF
TRBJ1-2	NA	TRBV6-1	NA	TGTGCCAGCCGCGGGGCCATCCTCTATGGCTACACCTTC	CASRGAILYGYTF
TRBJ2-5	NA	TRBV19	TRBD2	TGTGCCAGTAGTACACAGGTAGGACTAGCGGGGAAAGAGACCCAGTACTTC	CASSTQVGLAGKETQYF
TRBJ2-7	NA	TRBV14	NA	TGTGCCAGCAGCCCAGGGTTTCAGCAGTACTTC	CASSPGFQQYF
TRBJ1-2	once	TRBV5-4	TRBD1	TGTGCCAGCAGGGCGGGACAGGGGGTTGACTATGGCTACACCTTC	CASRAGQGVDYGYTF
TRBJ2-4	NA	TRBV5-6	NA	TGTGCCAGCAGCACCGGCGGGGGCGACCTTAAAAACATTCAGTACTTC	CASSTGGGDLKNIQYF
TRBJ2-5	NA	TRBV25-1	NA	TGTGCCAGCAGTGAATATAGAGGCAACCAAGAGACCCAGTACTTC	CASSEYRGNQETQYF
TRBJ2-3	once	TRBV7-8	NA	TGTGCCACTTCAAGACTCCCTCTCACAGATACGCAGTATTTT	CATSRLPLTDTQYF
TRBJ2-5	NA	TRBV9	TRBD2	TGTGCCAGCAGCTCCCTCCGGGGGGGGGAGACCCAGTACTTC	CASSSLRGGETQYF
TRBJ1-6	NA	TRBV7-3	TRBD1	TGTGCCAGCAGCTTAACCCAACAGGGGCAGACACCCCTCCACTTT	CASSLTQQGQTPLHF
TRBJ2-1	NA	TRBV28	NA	TGTGCCAGCAGCCGAATGCCACAAAGCTCCTACAATGAGCAGTTCTTC	CASSRMPQSSYNEQFF
TRBJ2-1	NA	TRBV12-5	TRBD1	TGTGCTAGTGGTCGGACAGGGAAATACAATGAGCAGTTCTTC	CASGRTGKYNEQFF
TRBJ1-2	NA	TRBV28	TRBD1	TGTGCCAGCAGTACTCCCGGGACAGGGTTTGGCGGCTACACCTTC	CASSTPGTGFGGYTF
TRBJ1-4	NA	TRBV7-3	NA	TGTGCCAGCAGCTTATCGCCGGGGGTCGGGGAAAAACTGTTTTTT	CASSLSPGVGEKLFF
TRBJ2-7	NA	TRBV6-1	TRBD1	TGTGCCAGCGGCCGGGACAGGGATACCTACGAGCAGTACTTC	CASGRDRDTYEQYF
TRBJ2-3	NA	TRBV5-5	NA	TGTGCCAGCAGCTTGGGGATAGCGTCGTCGGATACGCAGTATTTT	CASSLGIASSDTQYF
TRBJ2-3	once	TRBV7-3	NA	TGTGCCAGCAGCCACGGTGCCGTCCCAGATACGCAGTATTTT	CASSHGAVPDTQYF
TRBJ2-7	NA	TRBV7-2	TRBD1	TGTGCCAGCAGCCGACAGGGTATGGGCTACGAGCAGTACTTC	CASSRQGMGYEQYF
TRBJ1-2	NA	TRBV2	TRBD1	TGTGCCAGCAGTGTCGGTGGACAGGGGACCTTC	CASSVGGQGTF
TRBJ1-1	once	TRBV19	NA	TGTGCCAGTAGGGCGGCGGGATCGAACACTGAAGCTTTCTTT	CASRAAGSNTEAFF
TRBJ1-1	NA	TRBV2	NA	TGTGCCAGCTCCCGACAATCGGGCGGGGTTGAAGCTTTCTTT	CASSRQSGGVEAFF
TRBJ2-3	NA	TRBV4-3	TRBD1	TGCGCCAGCAGCCAAGACGTCCGGGACAGTCGCACAGATACGCAGTATTTT	CASSQDVRDSRTDTQYF
TRBJ1-5	NA	TRBV11-2	TRBD1	TGTGCCAGCAGCTTAGAACAGGGGGCGGCTCAGCCCCAGCATTTT	CASSLEQGAAQPQHF
TRBJ2-5	NA	TRBV2	TRBD2	TGTGCCAGCAAGCAGGGACTAGCGGGGGGTGAGACCCAGTACTTC	CASKQGLAGGETQYF
TRBJ1-2	NA	TRBV7-6	NA	TGTGCCAGCAGCCCAGGAAAAGACGGTCCCCCCCTTAAGGGCTACACCTTC	CASSPGKDGPPLKGYTF
TRBJ1-1	NA	TRBV4-3	NA	TGCGCCAGCAGCCTCGTACAGGGTCGAAGATTCGAAGCTTTCTTT	CASSLVQGRRFEAFF
TRBJ1-5	NA	TRBV29-1	NA	TGCAGCGTTGAGTTCGTGGGGGACAATGGGCAGCCCCAGCATTTT	CSVEFVGDNGQPQHF
TRBJ1-6	NA	TRBV28	TRBD1	TGTGCCAGCAGTGGGGGAACAGGGGGTCGTTCACCCCTCCACTTT	CASSGGTGGRSPLHF
TRBJ2-7	NA	TRBV10-2	NA	TGCGCCAGCAGACCCCCGGGATTTAGAATCTACGAGCAGTACTTC	CASRPPGFRIYEQYF
TRBJ1-5	NA	TRBV28	TRBD1	TGTGCCAGCAGTTTCGGACAGGGATTTTATCAGCCCCAGCATTTT	CASSFGQGFYQPQHF
TRBJ1-5	NA	TRBV7-2	NA	TGTGCCAGCAGCTTATGGGGGGATAATCAGCCCCAGCATTTT	CASSLWGDNQPQHF
TRBJ2-1	NA	TRBV11-2	NA	TGTGCCAGCAGCCCGGATCAGGTTTACAATGAGCAGTTCTTC	CASSPDQVYNEQFF
TRBJ2-3	NA	TRBV7-9	TRBD2	TGTGCCAGCAGAATACTAGCGGCGGATACGCAGTATTTT	CASRILAADTQYF
TRBJ1-2	NA	TRBV19	NA	TGTGCCAGTAGTATAGACCCCGATAGTCGCGCTTTCTATGGCTACACCTTC	CASSIDPDSRAFYGYTF
TRBJ2-3	NA	TRBV7-2	NA	TGTGCCAGCAGCTCCAACACAGATACGCAGTATTTT	CASSSNTDTQYF
TRBJ2-3	NA	TRBV5-4	NA	TGTGCCAGCAGCTCCGGACAAAGCACAGATACGCAGTATTTT	CASSSGQSTDTQYF
TRBJ1-3	NA	TRBV5-6	NA	TGTGCCAGCAGCTTGTATAGGGGTGGAAACACCATATATTTT	CASSLYRGGNTIYF
TRBJ1-2	NA	TRBV7-9	NA	TGTGCCAGCAGCTTAGGTGAGGGCTATGGCTACACCTTC	CASSLGEGYGYTF
TRBJ2-1	NA	TRBV30	NA	TGTGCCTGGAGTGTGGGTAGGGGTGTGAATGAGCAGTTCTTC	CAWSVGRGVNEQFF